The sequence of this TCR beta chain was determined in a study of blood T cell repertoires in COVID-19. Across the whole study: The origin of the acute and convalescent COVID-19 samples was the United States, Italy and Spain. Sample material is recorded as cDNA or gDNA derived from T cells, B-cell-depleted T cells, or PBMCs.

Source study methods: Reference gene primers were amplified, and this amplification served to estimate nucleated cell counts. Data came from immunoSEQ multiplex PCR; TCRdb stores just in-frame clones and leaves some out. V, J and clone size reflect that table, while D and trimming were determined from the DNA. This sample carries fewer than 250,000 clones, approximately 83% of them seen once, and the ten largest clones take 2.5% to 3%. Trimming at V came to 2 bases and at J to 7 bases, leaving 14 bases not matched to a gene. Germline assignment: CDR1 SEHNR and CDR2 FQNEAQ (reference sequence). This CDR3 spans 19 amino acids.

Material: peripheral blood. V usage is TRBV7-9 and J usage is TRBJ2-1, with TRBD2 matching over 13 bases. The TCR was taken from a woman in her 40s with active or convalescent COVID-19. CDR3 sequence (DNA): TGTGCCAGCAGCTTATTGGGTCGGACTAGCGGGAGAGTGGGGAATGAGCAGTTCTTC. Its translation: CASSLLGRTSGRVGNEQFF.